Reported below is one TCR beta chain. Here immunoSEQ multiplex PCR was the method, and the copy in TCRdb shows in-frame clones only, minus some. The sample has about 360,000 clones, 65% to 90% seen once. This record belongs to a study of blood T cell repertoires in COVID-19. Whole-study context: COVID-19 samples, acute and convalescent, were from the United States, Italy and Spain. In each case, the material was cDNA or gDNA derived from T cells, B-cell-depleted T cells, or PBMCs.

V gave up 6 bases and J gave up 3 bases, with 14 bases separating them. The CDR3 loop spans 14 amino acids. Germline-derived CDR1 and CDR2 are MNHNY and SVGAGI (reference sequence). V is TRBV6-6 and J is TRBJ1-1; possible D gene TRBD1, 5 bases. Sequenced input: peripheral blood. This TCR was recovered from an older woman with COVID-19, enrolled during active disease. The CDR3 loop is CASSLGTDYTEAFF. The CDR3 coding sequence is TGTGCCAGCAGCCTCGGGACTGATTACACTGAAGCTTTCTTT.